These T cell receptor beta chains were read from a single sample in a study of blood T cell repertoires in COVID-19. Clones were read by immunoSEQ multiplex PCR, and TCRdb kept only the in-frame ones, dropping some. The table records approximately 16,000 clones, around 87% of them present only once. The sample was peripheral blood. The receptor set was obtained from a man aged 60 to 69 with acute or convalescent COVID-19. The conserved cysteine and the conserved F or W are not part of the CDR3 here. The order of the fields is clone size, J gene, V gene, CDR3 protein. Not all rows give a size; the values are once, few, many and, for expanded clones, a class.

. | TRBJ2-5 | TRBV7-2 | ASSKGAGGRETQY
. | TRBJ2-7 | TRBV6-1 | ASSDGVLGSYEQY
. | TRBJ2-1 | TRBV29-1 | SARTSGASEQF
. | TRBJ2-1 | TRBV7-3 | ASSLAGGNEQF
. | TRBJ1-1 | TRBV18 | ASSPRANRDEAF
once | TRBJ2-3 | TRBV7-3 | ASSLMAGVETDTQY
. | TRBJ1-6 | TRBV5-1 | ASSSDTGDGSPLH
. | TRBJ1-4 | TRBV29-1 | SGKAGTGDEKLF
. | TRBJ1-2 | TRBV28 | ASSLPTGDIDYGYT
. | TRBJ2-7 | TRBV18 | ASSPPGLGASEQY
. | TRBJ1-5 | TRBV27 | ASSSQGAGQPQH
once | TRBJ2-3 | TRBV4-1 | ASSQDADRPDTQY
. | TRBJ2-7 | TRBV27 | AVGAGGKYEQY
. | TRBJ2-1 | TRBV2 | ASSLQAYNEQF
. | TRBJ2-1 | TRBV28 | ASSLWAGSSYNEQF
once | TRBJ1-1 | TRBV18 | ASSPGFQGSYLGEAF
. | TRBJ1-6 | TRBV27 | ASSPTPLITIDSPLH
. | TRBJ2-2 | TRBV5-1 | ASSLWGADSGELF
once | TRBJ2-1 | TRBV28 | ASSPPDRNLFNEQF
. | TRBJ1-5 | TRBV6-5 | AVHDSNQPQH
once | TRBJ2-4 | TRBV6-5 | ASRPRQGRDIQY
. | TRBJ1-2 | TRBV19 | ASSVTDSSSYGYT
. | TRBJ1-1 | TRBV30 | AWSVRGTEAF
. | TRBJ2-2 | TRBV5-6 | ASSQRDRGRSGELF
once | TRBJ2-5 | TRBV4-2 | ASSQVFTTGQETQY
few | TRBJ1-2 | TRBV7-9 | ASSLDAGVYGYT
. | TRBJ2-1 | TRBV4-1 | ASSQNPGLASYNEQF
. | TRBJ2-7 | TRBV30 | AYRVKSSYEQY
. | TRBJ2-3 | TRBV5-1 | ASSLGGLTDTQY
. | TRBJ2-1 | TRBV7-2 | ASSTLGLAGEGEQF
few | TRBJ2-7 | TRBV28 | ASSLTHRGRPLYEQY
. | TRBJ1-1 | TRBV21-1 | ASIPARQGRGTEAF
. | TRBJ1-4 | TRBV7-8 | ASSSSGPTNEKLF
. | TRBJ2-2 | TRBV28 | ASSFLAGLTGELF
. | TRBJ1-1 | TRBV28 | ASSPTRGRTEAF
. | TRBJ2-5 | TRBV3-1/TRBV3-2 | ASAGTEEETQY
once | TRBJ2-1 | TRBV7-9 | ASSLGGTGGLDEQF
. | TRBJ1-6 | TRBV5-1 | ASSSGQDYSPLH
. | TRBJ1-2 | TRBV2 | ASSEGPVKYGYT
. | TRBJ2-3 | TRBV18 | ASSPIGQGTDTQY
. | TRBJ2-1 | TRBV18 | ASSPRGQGGSYNEQF
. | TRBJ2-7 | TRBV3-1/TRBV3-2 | ASGGEGGEQY
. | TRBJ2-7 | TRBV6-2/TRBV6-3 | ASSSNFRTSGTFDEQY
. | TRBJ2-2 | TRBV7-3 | ASSLGAGGPTGELF
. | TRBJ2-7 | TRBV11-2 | ASSSGTGSTYEQY
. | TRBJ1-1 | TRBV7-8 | ASSINRGNTEAF
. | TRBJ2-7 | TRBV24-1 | ATSETGRGSYEQY
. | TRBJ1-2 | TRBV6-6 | ASSYSWADSNYGYT
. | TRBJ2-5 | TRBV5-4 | ASSLNSGQGQETQY
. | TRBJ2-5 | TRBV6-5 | ASSRTEQETQY
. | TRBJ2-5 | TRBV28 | ASKAGGPETQY
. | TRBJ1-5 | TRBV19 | ASSVTGIGQPQH
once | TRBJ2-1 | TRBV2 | ASSSRGWGNNEQF
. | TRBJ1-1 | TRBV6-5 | AISTGMNTEAF
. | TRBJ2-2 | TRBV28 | ASSLSGGGELF
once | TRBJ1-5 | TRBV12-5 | ASGLDTDQPQH
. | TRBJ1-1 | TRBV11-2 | ASSLERLNTEAF
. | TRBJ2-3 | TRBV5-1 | ASSLGALGTDTQY
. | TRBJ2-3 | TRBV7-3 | ASSPVAGNTQY